This entry features one T cell receptor (beta chain) sequence. This clonotype was detected only a few times. The specificity of this receptor is unknown. The input lacks base qualities; no much larger clone sits a single base away. The sample's treatment or condition label is to be understood as: in vitro stimulation with specific CMV peptide epitopes to enrich CMV-specific T cells. The sample was run on an Illumina HiSeq 1500. Using fastp at Q25 and MiXCR, TCRdb reprocessed the public reads and kept productive beta chains. CDR3 protein sequences are deduplicated, and each keeps its most common genes and DNA. For this sample the table gives roughly 160,000 distinct CDR3 sequences, of which 20% to 25% were detected only once. The ten largest clones add up to roughly 27% of the sample. These data come from a study of T cell repertoires in cytomegalovirus infection (dated by TCRdb to the late 2010s). As for the study more broadly: Recently identified HLA-C-restricted CMV epitopes, whose presentation resists viral immunomodulation, were targeted by peptide stimulations together with well-studied HLA-B-restricted epitopes. Donor HLA type was relevant to the analysis, because carriage of CMV infection together with the matching HLA type was indicated by public TCR beta signatures. The paper as a whole reports these results and caveats: Carriers of CMV infection plus the relevant HLA type were discriminated by the cumulative frequency of public TCR beta family members in the study cohort and in an independent roughly 340-donor cohort. The ex vivo response was dominated by HLA-C-restricted CMV-specific TCR beta clonotypes, and the single most frequent clonotype in two of eight donors was supplied by these HLA-C-restricted clonotypes.

According to the germline V gene, CDR1 reads SGHTA and CDR2 reads FQGNSA. The CDR3 spans 17 residues, from the cysteine through the phenylalanine. Only the CDR3 portion is preserved as DNA: 51 bases, with reading frame beginning at the first base. The junction shows trimming of 1 base on V and 5 bases on J, plus 17 bases between the germline ends. The source of this sequence is a human donor in good health (CMV status not recorded). Some clones in this sample may be carry-over from other donors' samples. Here the sequenced sample was CD8+ T cells from cultured PBMCs, taken from culture after CMV antigen stimulation. The chain couples TRBV7-2 to TRBJ1-4; no D gene is confidently identified. The CDR3 in this case is CASSLEPTGEKNEKLFF. The bases read TGTGCCAGCAGCTTAGAGCCTACCGGGGAGAAGAATGAAAAACTGTTTTTT.